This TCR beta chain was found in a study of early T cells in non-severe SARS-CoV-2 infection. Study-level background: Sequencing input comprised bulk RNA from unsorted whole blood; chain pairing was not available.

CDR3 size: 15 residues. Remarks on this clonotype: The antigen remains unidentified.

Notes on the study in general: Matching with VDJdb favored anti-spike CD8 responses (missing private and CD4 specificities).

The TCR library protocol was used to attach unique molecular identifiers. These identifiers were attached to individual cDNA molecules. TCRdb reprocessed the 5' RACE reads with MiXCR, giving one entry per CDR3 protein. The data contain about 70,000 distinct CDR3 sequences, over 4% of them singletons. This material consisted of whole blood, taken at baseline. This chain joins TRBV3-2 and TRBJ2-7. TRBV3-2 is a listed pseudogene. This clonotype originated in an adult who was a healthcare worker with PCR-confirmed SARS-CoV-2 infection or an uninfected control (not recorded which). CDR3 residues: CASSQGMGSSYEQYF. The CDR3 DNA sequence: TGTGCCAGCAGCCAGGGGATGGGATCTTCCTACGAGCAGTACTTC.